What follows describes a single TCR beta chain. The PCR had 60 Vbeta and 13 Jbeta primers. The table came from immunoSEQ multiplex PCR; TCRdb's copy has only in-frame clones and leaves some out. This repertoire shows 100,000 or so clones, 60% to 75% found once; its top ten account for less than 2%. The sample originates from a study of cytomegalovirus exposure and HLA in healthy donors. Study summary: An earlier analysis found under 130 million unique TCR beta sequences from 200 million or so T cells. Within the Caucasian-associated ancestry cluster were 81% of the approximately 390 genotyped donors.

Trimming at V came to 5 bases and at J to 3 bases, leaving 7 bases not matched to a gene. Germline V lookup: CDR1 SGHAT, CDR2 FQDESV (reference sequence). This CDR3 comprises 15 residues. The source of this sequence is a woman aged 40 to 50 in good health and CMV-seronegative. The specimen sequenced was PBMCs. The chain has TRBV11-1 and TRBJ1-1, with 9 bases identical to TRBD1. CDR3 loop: CASSPEDRGDTEAFF. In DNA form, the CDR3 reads TGTGCCAGCAGCCCCGAGGACAGGGGTGACACTGAAGCTTTCTTT.